These 19 T cell receptor beta chains originate from one sample sequenced in a study of cytomegalovirus exposure and HLA in healthy donors. The PCR employed 60 Vbeta primers together with 13 Jbeta primers. TCRdb's table, derived via immunoSEQ multiplex PCR, lists solely in-frame clones and lacks some. Among about 160,000 clones, roughly 80% were seen once, and the ten largest hold about 2.4%. Sequenced material: PBMCs. Receptors were obtained from a male donor in good health and CMV-seronegative.

V is TRBV28 and J is TRBJ1-2, with 8 bases that match TRBD1. CDR1 and CDR2 (germline): MDHEN, SYDVKM. The V and J ends lost 8 bases and 5 bases, in that order; junction bases with no gene match: 7. This CDR3 spans 13 amino acids. This chain's CDR3 is CASRDRGPYGYTF. DNA of the CDR3: TGTGCCAGCCGAGACAGGGGTCCGTATGGCTACACCTTC.

This clone was recorded once. The chain uses TRBV19 and TRBJ1-1, with 8 bases aligning to TRBD1. CDR3 length: 16 amino acids. J gave up 4 bases and V 4 bases, and 11 bases lay outside the gene matches. Looked up from germline, CDR1 is LNHDA and CDR2 is SQIVND (reference sequence). The CDR3 coding sequence is TGTGCCAGTAGTAACCCCGGACAGGGCGGGAGCACTGAAGCTTTCTTT. Protein sequence: CASSNPGQGGSTEAFF.

J is TRBJ2-3 and V is TRBV5-4; no reliable D call. V lost 0 bases, J lost 6 bases, and 8 bases lay in between. CDR1 is SGHNT and CDR2 is YYREEE in the germline V gene (reference sequence). The CDR3 spans 13 residues. The CDR3 sequence is CASSLDLTDTQYF. In DNA form, the CDR3 reads TGTGCCAGCAGCTTGGACCTAACCGATACGCAGTATTTT. The whole variable domain, filled in from reference TRBV5-4 and TRBJ2-3, reads ETGVTQSPTHLIKTRGQQVTLRCSSQSGHNTVSWYQQALGQGPQFIFQYYREEENGRGNFPPRFSGLQFPNYSSELNVNALELDDSALYLCASSLDLTDTQYFGPGTRLTVL.

This clone was recorded a few times. This chain links TRBV10-3 with TRBJ1-3; 10 bases fit TRBD1. With V trimmed by 4 bases and J by 8 bases, 8 bases remained unmatched. The CDR3 contains 15 residues. Germline V CDR1 and CDR2: ENHRY, SYGVKD. The CDR3 DNA follows: TGTGCCATCAGTGCTCCCGGGGACAGGGGACACACCATATATTTT. This codes for CAISAPGDRGHTIYF.

This chain connects TRBV4-2 to TRBJ2-1; 10 bases line up with TRBD2. This CDR3 has 18 amino acids. J gave up 8 bases and V 0 bases, and 13 bases lay outside the gene matches. Germline lookup yields CDR1 LGHNA and CDR2 YNFKEQ. CDR3 loop: CASSQDTQAGGPTDEQFF. As DNA, the CDR3 is TGTGCCAGCAGCCAAGATACCCAAGCGGGGGGGCCGACGGATGAGCAGTTCTTC.

The CDR3 sequence: CASSVRLAVNTGELFF. The CDR3 DNA reads TGTGCCAGCAGCGTCCGACTAGCGGTGAACACCGGGGAGCTGTTTTTT. The gene calls are TRBV11-2 and TRBJ2-2; TRBD2 agrees at 9 bases. The V gene end was trimmed by 5 bases and the J gene end by 1 base; junction bases not matched to a gene: 5. The CDR3 is 16 amino acids. Germline values: CDR1 SGHAT, CDR2 FQNNGV.

This sequence joins TRBV6-4 and TRBJ2-3; a weak D match, TRBD2 (6 bases). The V gene lost 0 bases and the J gene lost 0 bases, with 16 bases spanning the gap. CDR3 length: 18 amino acids. Germline lookup yields CDR1 MRHNA and CDR2 SNTAGT. DNA for the CDR3: TGTGCCAGCAGTGACTCGAGGTTTAGCGGACCTAGCACAGATACGCAGTATTTT. This sequence encodes CASSDSRFSGPSTDTQYF.

This sequence joins TRBV9 and TRBJ1-2, with 9 bases aligning to TRBD1. CDR1 and CDR2 from the germline V gene are SGDLS and YYNGEE. This CDR3 has 15 amino acids. V lost 0 bases, J lost 3 bases, and 3 bases stayed unmatched. The CDR3 loop reads CASSVAQGADYGYTF. CDR3 DNA sequence: TGTGCCAGCAGCGTAGCACAGGGGGCTGACTATGGCTACACCTTC.

The chain employs TRBV6-1 and TRBJ2-4; 8 bases map to TRBD1. CDR3 length equals 15 residues. The junction had 18 bases not matched to a gene; V was cut back by 5 bases and J by 15 bases. Germline V gene lookup returns CDR1 MNHNS and CDR2 SASEGT. Here the CDR3 DNA reads TGTGCCAGCAGTCTACGGACAGGGCCGCAAGGGAATACGTACTTC. Amino acids: CASSLRTGPQGNTYF.

The J gene is TRBJ2-5, the V gene TRBV6-5, with D perhaps matching TRBD2 (6 bases). The J call may be mistaken, given a closer DNA end match to TRBJ2-7. CDR3 length equals 16 residues. Germline values: CDR1 MNHEY, CDR2 SVGAGI. In DNA, the CDR3 is TGTGCCAGCAGTTACTCCCCTGGGGGGAGGCGAAACGAGCAGTACTTC. Translating gives CASSYSPGGRRNEQYF.

This chain uses TRBV7-6 with TRBJ2-6, with a tentative D call TRBD2 (5 bases). This CDR3 spans 16 amino acids. The ends were cut back, 4 bases at V and 2 bases at J, with 12 bases in the middle. The V gene's germline CDR1 is SGHVS and CDR2 FNYEAQ. CDR3 sequence reads: CASSSFGGAGANVLTF. CDR3 bases: TGTGCCAGCAGCTCCTTCGGAGGCGCTGGGGCCAACGTCCTGACTTTC.

The genes are TRBV18 and TRBJ2-7, with 7 bases that match TRBD1. Germline lookup yields CDR1 KGHSH and CDR2 LQKENI. This CDR3 comprises 15 residues. After removal of 8 bases from V and 0 bases from J, the junction contained 10 bases not matched to a gene. The CDR3 sequence is CASENRGASSYEQYF. CDR3 nucleotide sequence: TGTGCCAGCGAAAACAGGGGCGCGAGCTCCTACGAGCAGTACTTC.

The chain combines TRBV19 with TRBJ2-5; 10 bases are shared with TRBD2. Per the germline V gene, CDR1 is LNHDA and CDR2 is SQIVND (reference sequence). Unmatched junction bases numbered 10, after V lost 3 bases and J lost 6 bases. This CDR3 contains 16 residues. CDR3 nucleotide sequence: TGTGCCAGTAGTATCTATGCTAGCGGGGGCGGAAAGACCCAGTACTTC. Its translation: CASSIYASGGGKTQYF. Full variable domain (missing parts from reference TRBV19 and TRBJ2-5): DGGITQSPKYLFRKEGQNVTLSCEQNLNHDAMYWYRQDPGQGLRLIYYSQIVNDFQKGDIAEGYSVSREKKESFPLTVTSAQKNPTAFYLCASSIYASGGGKTQYFGPGTRLLVL.

This clone appeared once. This rearrangement joins TRBV29-1 to TRBJ2-5; 8 bases map to TRBD2. Losses at the gene ends were 5 bases for V and 3 bases for J; bases not matched to a gene: 5. This CDR3 contains 13 residues. Germline lookup yields CDR1 SQVTM and CDR2 ANQGSEA. CDR3 sequence reads: CSVSPGGEETQYF. The CDR3 region has the DNA TGCAGCGTTTCCCCCGGGGGGGAAGAGACCCAGTACTTC.

This chain links TRBV19 with TRBJ2-1; 8 bases are a match to TRBD2. The V gene's germline CDR1 is LNHDA and CDR2 SQIVND (reference sequence). J gave up 7 bases and V 5 bases, and 10 bases lay outside the gene matches. CDR3 size: 15 residues. The CDR3 here is CASSPRAGVGNEQFF. In DNA form, the CDR3 reads TGTGCCAGTAGTCCGAGAGCGGGAGTTGGTAATGAGCAGTTCTTC.

This sequence joins TRBV25-1 and TRBJ2-1, with D possibly matching TRBD1 (6 bases). CDR3 length equals 16 residues. The germline V gene encodes CDR1 MGHDK and CDR2 SYGVNS. Trimming removed 4 bases from V and 2 bases from J, with 15 bases in between. CDR3 bases: TGTGCCAGCAGTGGAGGCTCGGGACAAGCCTACAATGAGCAGTTCTTC. The encoded protein is CASSGGSGQAYNEQFF.

The CDR3 sequence: CASSPPGTSDYNEQFF. The CDR3 DNA reads TGTGCCAGCTCACCTCCCGGGACTAGCGATTACAATGAGCAGTTCTTC. The chain couples TRBV18 to TRBJ2-1; 10 bases map to TRBD2. Germline CDR1 and CDR2: KGHSH and LQKENI. This CDR3 region has 16 residues. V was clipped by 3 bases and J by 4 bases; unmatched bases: 6.

CDR3 nucleotides: TGTGCCAGCAGCAAACGACAGGGGCCACGAAATAGCAATCAGCCCCAGCATTTT. This encodes CASSKRQGPRNSNQPQHF. J is TRBJ1-5 and V is TRBV21-1; whether TRBD1, the table's D call, matches the DNA was not checked. TRBV21-1 is a pseudogene locus. The CDR3 runs 18 residues.

A note on this clone: Distinct nucleotide sequences in the sample also encode this CDR3. The chain employs TRBV28 and TRBJ1-5; D unclear. V lost 2 bases to trimming and J lost 0 bases, with 5 bases between them. The CDR3 covers 14 residues. Germline V gene data show CDR1 as MDHEN and CDR2 as SYDVKM. In DNA, the CDR3 is TGTGCCAGCAGTTTAACGGGTAGCAATCAGCCCCAGCATTTT. Protein sequence: CASSLTGSNQPQHF.